These 27 T cell receptor beta chains were sequenced from one sample in a study of chronic HIV infection and antiretroviral therapy. TCRdb ran MiXCR on the 5' RACE reads and lists one entry per CDR3 protein. The sample has 40,000 to 50,000 distinct CDR3 sequences, about a fifth seen once. The material sequenced was peripheral blood. These receptors all stem from an adult who had HIV and had not received antiretroviral therapy, or was an uninfected healthy control (not recorded which).

The rearrangement uses TRBV9 and TRBJ2-7, with D possibly matching TRBD2 (6 bases). The CDR3 has 16 residues. CDR1 and CDR2 (germline): SGDLS, YYNGEE. Trimming cost V 4 bases and J 3 bases, with 20 bases left between them. CDR3 amino acids: CASSSRQISGRYEQYF. As DNA, the CDR3 is TGTGCCAGCAGCTCACGTCAGATTAGCGGTCGCTACGAGCAGTACTTC.

The chain links TRBV14 to TRBJ1-1; D may be TRBD1 (5 bases). Trimming removed 2 bases from V and 11 bases from J, with 18 bases in between. Germline V gene sequence: CDR1 SGHDN, CDR2 FVKESK. The CDR3 sequence is 14 residues long. As DNA, the CDR3 is TGTGCCAGCAGCCAATCCCTCTTGGGGGGACTTGCTTTCTTT. It codes for CASSQSLLGGLAFF.

V is TRBV6-2 or TRBV6-3 and J is TRBJ2-1; a weak D match, TRBD2 (6 bases). Trimming left V 7 bases short and J 0 bases short, with 13 bases between. CDR3 length: 15 amino acids. CDR1 is MNHEY and CDR2 is SVGEGT in the germline V gene. CDR3 bases: TGTGCCAGCAATGTCCTAGCGAGCTCCTACAATGAGCAGTTCTTC. Amino acids: CASNVLASSYNEQFF.

The chain is built from TRBV29-1 and TRBJ2-7; D may be TRBD2 (5 bases). The germline V gene encodes CDR1 SQVTM and CDR2 ANQGSEA. V was trimmed by 8 bases and J by 2 bases, leaving 10 bases between them. This CDR3 contains 11 residues. CDR3 protein: CSPSGTYEQYF. The CDR3 DNA follows: TGCAGCCCATCGGGAACCTACGAGCAGTACTTC.

This clonotype was recorded at least ten times. The rearrangement uses TRBV20-1 and TRBJ1-2, with D possibly TRBD1 on 5 matching bases. The germline V gene has CDR1 DFQATT and CDR2 SNEGSKA (reference sequence). CDR3 size: 13 residues. The V end was cut by 4 bases, the J end by 1 base, with 10 bases between. CDR3 bases: TGCAGTGCTAATGAAGGGGTTAACTATGGCTACACCTTC. Amino acid sequence: CSANEGVNYGYTF.

This clonotype showed up just a few times. The chain is built from TRBV9 and TRBJ2-7; 8 bases align to TRBD2. V was pared by 5 bases and J by 1 base, with 8 bases of the junction left unmatched. Germline V lookup: CDR1 SGDLS, CDR2 YYNGEE. This CDR3 contains 15 residues. CDR3 nucleotides: TGTGCCAGCAGTACTAGCGGATCAGCATCCTACGAGCAGTACTTC. Translated: CASSTSGSASYEQYF.

V and J are TRBV4-2 and TRBJ2-5, with D hard to call. Germline loops: CDR1 LGHNA, CDR2 YNFKEQ. The CDR3 length is 14 residues. Trimming stripped 1 base from V and 5 bases from J, with 11 bases between. CDR3 bases: TGTGCCAGCAGCCAAGGCTACGATCGGGAGACCCAGTACTTC. Protein: CASSQGYDRETQYF.

This clonotype showed up just a few times. This chain uses TRBV3-1 with TRBJ2-7; D is unresolved. Germline values: CDR1 LGHDT, CDR2 YNNKEL (reference sequence). CDR3 length: 15 residues. Trimming removed 2 bases at V and 2 bases at J, with 13 bases between. In nucleotides, the CDR3 is TGTGCCAGCAGCCAACCCCGGGCCCTGACCTACGAGCAGTACTTC. The encoded protein is CASSQPRALTYEQYF.

V is TRBV7-3 and J is TRBJ2-6; the D is unclear. CDR1 SGHTA and CDR2 FQGTGA come from the germline V gene. This CDR3 comprises 15 residues. Trimming took off 2 bases at V and 2 bases at J, with 7 bases between the two ends. CDR3 sequence (DNA): TGTGCCAGCAGCTTACCCTCGCCTGGGGCCAACGTCCTGACTTTC. Protein sequence: CASSLPSPGANVLTF.

The chain is built from TRBV4-1 and TRBJ2-7; the D gene is possibly TRBD2 (6 bases). Germline V gene lookup returns CDR1 MGHRA and CDR2 YSYEKL. Between the trimmed V and J ends, which lost 5 bases and 2 bases, there was a span of 13 bases. The CDR3 length is 14 residues. The CDR3 coding sequence is TGCGCCAGCAGCTTCCGGGAGCTTACCTACGAGCAGTACTTC. Its translation is CASSFRELTYEQYF.

This clonotype has just a few counts. Likely a read error: the CDR3 ends without its conserved phenylalanine or tryptophan. The limits of the CDR3 on the DNA are not certain, so only TCRdb's listed CDR3 is given. The chain has TRBV5-8 and TRBJ2-7; the table's D call, TRBD1, has no DNA check behind it. Including both end residues, the CDR3 is 13 amino acids long. Germline assignment: CDR1 SGHTS and CDR2 YDEGEE. CDR3 residues: CASSLAGWDRTLL.

The chain carries TRBV28 and TRBJ2-2, with D tentatively TRBD1 or TRBD2 (5 bases each). The CDR3 is 15 amino acids. Germline values: CDR1 MDHEN, CDR2 SYDVKM. Trimming took 4 bases from V and 1 from J, leaving 10 bases between them. The CDR3 bases are TGTGCCAGCAGTTCCGGGGCAGTGAACACCGGGGAGCTGTTTTTT. It is translated as CASSSGAVNTGELFF. Full variable domain (remainder filled in from reference TRBV28 and TRBJ2-2): DVKVTQSSRYLVKRTGEKVFLECVQDMDHENMFWYRQDPGLGLRLIYFSYDVKMKEKGDIPEGYSVSREKKERFSLILESASTNQTSMYLCASSSGAVNTGELFFGEGSRLTVL.

In DNA, the CDR3 is TGCAGCGGGGGGCGTAATGAGCAGTTCTTC. Translated, it gives CSGGRNEQFF. V and J are TRBV29-1 and TRBJ2-1; D may be TRBD1 (6 bases). The CDR3 runs 10 residues. Germline CDR1 is SQVTM and CDR2 is ANQGSEA. V was clipped by 7 bases and J by 7 bases, with 8 bases between them.

The table lists this clonotype with a few counts. The rearrangement joins TRBV10-3 to TRBJ2-7; D unclear. Germline V lookup: CDR1 ENHRY, CDR2 SYGVKD. The ends were cut back, 0 bases at V and 3 bases at J, with 6 bases in the middle. The CDR3 is 13 residues long. CDR3 sequence reads: CAISESTLYEQYF. As DNA, the CDR3 is TGTGCCATCAGTGAGTCCACCCTCTACGAGCAGTACTTC.

V gene TRBV20-1 combines with J gene TRBJ2-7; D possibly uses TRBD1 or TRBD2 (5 bases each). CDR3 length: 11 residues. The V gene's germline CDR1 is DFQATT and CDR2 SNEGSKA (reference sequence). V was cut by 5 bases and J by 5 bases, with 10 bases left in between. CDR3 sequence: CSAQMGDEQYF. DNA of the CDR3: TGCAGTGCTCAGATGGGGGACGAGCAGTACTTC.

This chain links TRBV28 with TRBJ1-1, with TRBD1 matching 8 bases. Trimming removed 5 bases from V and 11 bases from J; junction bases left unmatched: 13. The CDR3 is 14 residues long. Looked up from germline, CDR1 is MDHEN and CDR2 is SYDVKM. The CDR3 nucleotides are TGTGCCAGCAGTGCCACTTCAGGGGGCCCTGGGGCTTTCTTT. This translates into CASSATSGGPGAFF.

The chain carries TRBV29-1 and TRBJ2-5; D possibly corresponds to TRBD2 (5 bases). CDR1 is SQVTM, CDR2 ANQGSEA, per germline. V was clipped by 6 bases and J by 3 bases, with 14 bases between them. The CDR3 is made up of 13 amino acids. The CDR3 nucleotides are TGCAGCGTGAGGGTCTCACCCAAAGAGACCCAGTACTTC. Residues: CSVRVSPKETQYF.

This chain uses TRBV3-1 with TRBJ1-1; TRBD1 agrees at 8 bases. The germline CDR1 and CDR2 sequences are LGHDT and YNNKEL (reference sequence). The CDR3 is 15 amino acids. V gave up 3 bases and J gave up 1 base; unmatched junction bases: 4. The CDR3 DNA sequence: TGTGCCAGCAGCCATGGGGACAGGCGGAACACTGAAGCTTTCTTT. It encodes CASSHGDRRNTEAFF.

A single count supports this clonotype. The chain joins TRBV29-1 to TRBJ2-7; maybe TRBD2 (7 bases). Germline CDR1 is SQVTM and CDR2 is ANQGSEA. Trimming took 7 bases from V and 3 from J, leaving 13 bases between them. The CDR3 contains 12 residues. The chain's CDR3 is CSAKGGVYEQYF. CDR3 DNA sequence: TGCAGCGCCAAGGGGGGGGTCTACGAGCAGTACTTC.

This clonotype turned up a few times. V and J are TRBV27 and TRBJ2-1; 8 nucleotides line up with TRBD2. Germline CDR1 and CDR2: MNHEY and SMNVEV (reference sequence). The ends lost 10 bases at V and 6 bases at J; junction bases unmatched: 14. The CDR3 loop spans 15 amino acids. Here the CDR3 DNA reads TGTGCCACCAATCTGTGGGCGGGAGGTTTCAATGAGCAGTTCTTC. This translates into CATNLWAGGFNEQFF.

V and J are TRBV28 and TRBJ1-5; the D is unclear. This CDR3 has 13 residues. The V and J ends lost 6 bases and 7 bases respectively, with 13 bases between them. Per germline, CDR1 MDHEN and CDR2 SYDVKM. This CDR3 reads CASSPDRGQPQHF. CDR3 bases: TGTGCCAGCAGCCCGGATCGAGGCCAGCCCCAGCATTTT.

A few counts support this clonotype. The V gene is TRBV4-1, the J gene TRBJ2-3, with D unclear. This CDR3 region has 16 residues. Trimming left V 0 bases short and J 6 bases short, with 16 bases between. Germline lookup yields CDR1 MGHRA and CDR2 YSYEKL. The CDR3 sequence is CASSQEGLIISDTQYF. In DNA, the CDR3 is TGCGCCAGCAGCCAAGAGGGGTTGATCATTTCGGATACGCAGTATTTT.

The chain has TRBV29-1 and TRBJ2-7, with TRBD1 matching 7 bases. Trimming cost V 5 bases and J 0 bases; bases outside gene matches: 7. CDR1 is SQVTM, CDR2 ANQGSEA, per germline. The CDR3 has 14 amino acids. The CDR3 region has the DNA TGCAGCGTTTACGGACAGGACAGCTCCTACGAGCAGTACTTC. Its protein product is CSVYGQDSSYEQYF.

This clonotype occurred a few times. This chain joins TRBV28 and TRBJ2-3, with 14 bases lining up with TRBD2. Germline CDR1 MDHEN, CDR2 SYDVKM. Germline trimming cut 5 bases from V and 5 bases from J; bases unmatched to any gene: 3. CDR3 length: 15 residues. DNA of the CDR3: TGTGCCAGCAGTGTGACTAGCGGGAGGGGAGATACGCAGTATTTT. Translated: CASSVTSGRGDTQYF.

V usage is TRBV7-6 and J usage is TRBJ2-1; 11 nucleotides match TRBD2. The germline V gene has CDR1 SGHVS and CDR2 FNYEAQ. There are 17 residues in the CDR3. V dropped 1 base and J dropped 5; count of bases not matched to a gene: 7. CDR3 sequence: CASSLGLAGGGNNEQFF. The CDR3 nucleotides read TGTGCCAGCAGCTTAGGGCTAGCGGGAGGAGGAAACAATGAGCAGTTCTTC. Supplemented by reference TRBV7-6 and TRBJ2-1, the full variable domain reads GAGVSQSPRYKVTKRGQDVALRCDPISGHVSLYWYRQALGQGPEFLTYFNYEAQQDKSGLPNDRFSAERPEGSISTLTIQRTEQRDSAMYRCASSLGLAGGGNNEQFFGPGTRLTVL.

This chain connects TRBV4-1 to TRBJ2-7; no reliable D call. The V gene's germline CDR1 is MGHRA and CDR2 YSYEKL. Between the trimmed V and J ends, which lost 0 bases and 0 bases, there was a span of 15 bases. The CDR3 runs 17 residues. The CDR3, as DNA: TGCGCCAGCAGCCAAGATATGGGTGCCGCGAGCTCCTACGAGCAGTACTTC. It is translated as CASSQDMGAASSYEQYF.

This clonotype has a handful of counts. J is TRBJ2-3 and V is TRBV29-1, with D possibly TRBD2 on 5 matching bases. The CDR3 consists of 11 residues. The ends were cut back, 7 bases at V and 4 bases at J, with 9 bases in the middle. CDR1 is SQVTM and CDR2 is ANQGSEA in the germline V gene. CDR3 DNA: TGCAGCGGAGGGAGTCCAGATACGCAGTATTTT. Amino acids: CSGGSPDTQYF.